The sequence of this TCR beta chain was determined in a study of T cell responses to AZD1222 COVID-19 vaccine. The study's findings and limits: Spike-specific TCR breadth and depth went up after people got two AZD1222 doses.

In the case of this clone: The antigen is undetermined.

CDR1 and CDR2 (germline): SGHRS, YFSETQ. V lost 3 bases, J lost 1 base, and 7 bases lay in between. The CDR3 runs 14 residues. The data were produced by immunoSEQ multiplex PCR, yet TCRdb's version contains in-frame clones alone and is incomplete. This repertoire shows 150,000 to 200,000 clones, roughly 90% found once; its top ten account for around 3%. V is TRBV5-1 and J is TRBJ2-2; no definite D call. This sequence originates from an adult in good health. This sample comprised peripheral blood, obtained on day 0 of AZD1222 vaccination. CDR3 sequence: CASSSMVNTGELFF. The CDR3 bases are TGCGCCAGCAGCTCGATGGTGAACACCGGGGAGCTGTTTTTT.